The present entry profiles one TCR beta chain with its context. Its specificity is not known. This CDR3 is 12 amino acids long. The V end was cut by 3 bases, the J end by 1 base, with 4 bases between. Germline V gives CDR1 DFQATT, CDR2 SNEGSKA (reference sequence). This entry comes from a study of T cell repertoires in cytomegalovirus infection. At the level of the study: From public TCR beta signatures came an indication of both CMV infection and matching HLA type.

TCRdb ran MiXCR on the reads and lists one entry per CDR3 protein. The sample consists of a few hundred thousand distinct CDR3 sequences, 29% of them appearing once. The chain recombines TRBV20-1 with TRBJ1-5, with unresolved D. Sequencing was performed on cultured PBMCs, taken from culture after CMV antigen stimulation. The sequence was collected from a human donor in good health (CMV status not recorded). Some clones in this sample may be carry-over from other donors' samples. CDR3 nucleotides: TGCAGTGCTAGGCGAAGCAATCAGCCCCAGCATTTT. Its protein product is CSARRSNQPQHF.